The text below deals with one TCR beta chain. These data are taken from a study of blood T cell repertoires in COVID-19. Turning to the study itself: Some COVID-19 samples were acute and others convalescent; all came from the United States, Italy and Spain. From T cells, B-cell-depleted T cells, or PBMCs came the material, which was cDNA or gDNA.

In the original workflow: Estimates of nucleated cell counts were drawn from the amplification of reference gene primers. Sequenced by immunoSEQ multiplex PCR; TCRdb stores in-frame clones only, minus some. V, J and clone size reflect that table, while D and trimming were determined from the DNA. The table has 300,000 or so clones, 70% to 90% seen once. CDR3 size: 16 residues. V is TRBV21-1 and J is TRBJ1-2; the DNA was not used to check the table's D call, TRBD1. TRBV21-1 is shown as a pseudogene. The TCR comes from a woman aged 40 to 50 with acute or convalescent COVID-19. What was sequenced was peripheral blood. CDR3 loop: CASSKEGDSRPSGYTF. The CDR3 DNA reads as TGTGCCAGCAGCAAAGAAGGCGACAGCCGGCCAAGCGGCTACACCTTC.